Listed here are 30 T cell receptor beta chains from one sample, sequenced in a study of Siglec-9 on CD8 T cells in melanoma. Sequenced by immunoSEQ multiplex PCR; TCRdb stores in-frame clones only, minus some. The sample lists 36,000 or so clones, approximately 84% seen once, with around 1.8% in the top ten. The sample was Siglec-9- CD8+ T cells sorted from blood. These receptors originate from a human donor in good health.

J is TRBJ1-1 and V is TRBV5-1; D is unclear. Germline V gives CDR1 SGHRS, CDR2 YFSETQ. CDR3 length equals 13 residues. V was shortened by 4 bases and J by 1 base, with 8 bases between the two germline ends. CDR3: CASSPVRNTEAFF. CDR3 in DNA: TGCGCCAGCAGCCCCGTACGGAACACTGAAGCTTTCTTT.

This chain uses TRBV19 with TRBJ1-5; D is perhaps TRBD1 (6 bases). The CDR3 extends over 17 amino acids. Germline V gene lookup returns CDR1 LNHDA and CDR2 SQIVND (reference sequence). V dropped 6 bases and J dropped 4 bases, with 22 bases sitting between them. The CDR3, as DNA: TGTGCCAGTAGGGGGGCAGGTCGCGATGTAGGGAATCAGCCCCAGCATTTT. Translating it yields CASRGAGRDVGNQPQHF.

V usage is TRBV25-1 and J usage is TRBJ2-5, with D possibly TRBD1 on 6 matching bases. The germline V and J ends were trimmed by 1 base and 1 base, with 7 bases remaining between them. The CDR3 is 14 amino acids. Germline assignment: CDR1 MGHDK and CDR2 SYGVNS. The CDR3 loop is CASSEWGPQETQYF. CDR3 DNA: TGTGCCAGCAGTGAATGGGGGCCCCAAGAGACCCAGTACTTC.

V is TRBV14 and J is TRBJ2-1; unclear D gene. The CDR3 sequence is 13 residues long. The ends were cut back, 2 bases at V and 3 bases at J, with 5 bases in the middle. The V gene's germline CDR1 is SGHDN and CDR2 FVKESK. CDR3 DNA sequence: TGTGCCAGCAGCCAACCGAACTACAATGAGCAGTTCTTC. This encodes CASSQPNYNEQFF.

The chain has TRBV5-4 and TRBJ1-1; no clear D. Germline V gene sequence: CDR1 SGHNT, CDR2 YYREEE (reference sequence). This CDR3 has 13 amino acids. Deletions cut 2 bases from V and 2 bases from J, with 7 bases between. The CDR3 is CASSLRENTEAFF. The DNA for the CDR3 is TGTGCCAGCAGCTTAAGGGAAAACACTGAAGCTTTCTTT.

The chain has TRBV9 and TRBJ2-3; D possibly matches TRBD1 or TRBD2 (7 bases each). The germline V and J ends were trimmed by 3 bases and 4 bases, with 21 bases remaining between them. CDR3 size: 17 residues. The germline V gene has CDR1 SGDLS and CDR2 YYNGEE. The CDR3 sequence is CASSAEGAGDGSDTQYF. The DNA of the CDR3 is TGTGCCAGCAGCGCGGAGGGGGCGGGAGATGGGTCAGATACGCAGTATTTT.

This clone was found a few times. J is TRBJ1-1 and V is TRBV2; 7 bases map to TRBD1. The germline V gene has CDR1 SNHLY and CDR2 FYNNEI. The trim removed 1 base at V and 7 bases at J, leaving 9 bases unmatched. This CDR3 contains 15 residues. CDR3 region: CASSEVRGFGSEAFF. The CDR3 coding sequence is TGTGCCAGCAGTGAAGTCAGGGGGTTTGGCAGTGAAGCTTTCTTT.

In its sample, this clone was seen a few times. The chain links TRBV19 to TRBJ1-1; a weak D match, TRBD1 (5 bases). The ends were cut back, 1 base at V and 0 bases at J, with 6 bases in the middle. CDR1 is LNHDA, CDR2 SQIVND, per germline (reference sequence). There are 14 residues in the CDR3. The CDR3 nucleotides read TGTGCCAGTAGTATAGGGGGCATGAACACTGAAGCTTTCTTT. Protein: CASSIGGMNTEAFF.

CDR3 DNA sequence: TGTGCCAGCAGTGGGGGCGGGAGTGCTTCAGATACGCAGTATTTT. Amino acids: CASSGGGSASDTQYF. The chain employs TRBV6-4 and TRBJ2-3; TRBD2 aligns across 7 bases. J was trimmed by 4 bases and V by 4 bases; bases with no gene match: 8. This CDR3 region has 15 residues. Germline V lookup: CDR1 MRHNA, CDR2 SNTAGT.

V gene TRBV7-8 combines with J gene TRBJ2-2, with 11 bases fitting TRBD2. The CDR3 consists of 16 residues. J was trimmed by 6 bases and V by 7 bases; bases with no gene match: 10. Germline CDR1 and CDR2: SGHVS and FQNEAQ. CDR3 in DNA: TGTGCCAGCACGCCCCTTAGCGGGGGGGCGGCCGGGGAGCTGTTTTTT. Translated, it gives CASTPLSGGAAGELFF. Drawing the rest from reference TRBV7-8 and TRBJ2-2, the complete variable domain is GAGVSQSPRYKVAKRGQDVALRCDPISGHVSLFWYQQALGQGPEFLTYFQNEAQLDKSGLPSDRFFAERPEGSVSTLKIQRTQQEDSAVYLCASTPLSGGAAGELFFGEGSRLTVL.

The V gene is TRBV28, the J gene TRBJ2-7, with a weak D call TRBD2 (6 bases). V lost 6 bases and J 1 base, leaving 16 bases between the germline ends. Germline CDR1 and CDR2: MDHEN and SYDVKM. The CDR3 is 15 residues long. CDR3 protein: CASRQPGLTSYEQYF. CDR3 DNA: TGTGCCAGCAGACAACCGGGACTTACTTCCTACGAGCAGTACTTC. The full variable domain, with the rest looked up from reference TRBV28 and TRBJ2-7, is DVKVTQSSRYLVKRTGEKVFLECVQDMDHENMFWYRQDPGLGLRLIYFSYDVKMKEKGDIPEGYSVSREKKERFSLILESASTNQTSMYLCASRQPGLTSYEQYFGPGTRLTVT.

The V and J genes are TRBV28 and TRBJ2-4; the D call may be TRBD1 or TRBD2 (5 bases each). Germline assignment: CDR1 MDHEN and CDR2 SYDVKM. V was pared by 3 bases and J by 8 bases, with 20 bases between. The CDR3 is 16 residues long. CDR3 sequence: CASSFNPGFMGDIQYF. The CDR3 nucleotides read TGTGCCAGCAGTTTTAACCCGGGCTTTATGGGGGACATTCAGTACTTC.

This chain links TRBV12-5 with TRBJ1-2; D is perhaps TRBD1 (5 bases). CDR3 size: 14 residues. Trimming left V 6 bases short and J 8 bases short, with 19 bases between. Per germline, CDR1 LGHNT and CDR2 FRNRAP. The CDR3 reads CASGPPPGMGGYTF. The CDR3 bases are TGTGCTAGTGGACCGCCTCCAGGGATGGGCGGCTACACCTTC.

The rearrangement joins TRBV2 to TRBJ2-5; 15 bases agree with TRBD2. The CDR3 consists of 20 residues. With 7 bases clipped from V and 1 base from J, the junction kept 16 bases outside the gene matches. Germline V CDR1 and CDR2: SNHLY, FYNNEI. The CDR3 spells CASTRLPGLAGGSGQETQYF. As DNA, the CDR3 is TGTGCCAGCACCCGTCTCCCGGGACTAGCGGGGGGTTCTGGCCAAGAGACCCAGTACTTC. Using reference TRBV2 and TRBJ2-5 for the parts outside the CDR3, the full variable domain is EPEVTQTPSHQVTQMGQEVILRCVPISNHLYFYWYRQILGQKVEFLVSFYNNEISEKSEIFDDQFSVERPDGSNFTLKIRSTKLEDSAMYFCASTRLPGLAGGSGQETQYFGPGTRLLVL.

The chain couples TRBV5-1 to TRBJ1-1; unclear D gene. CDR3 size: 13 residues. V lost 7 bases and J 4 bases, leaving 14 bases between the germline ends. Germline loops: CDR1 SGHRS, CDR2 YFSETQ. Here the CDR3 reads CASRLYEGTEAFF. The CDR3 DNA is TGCGCCAGCCGTCTATACGAGGGCACTGAAGCTTTCTTT.

This rearrangement joins TRBV5-6 to TRBJ2-1, with 7 positions matching TRBD1. CDR1 and CDR2 (germline): SGHDT, YYEEEE. The CDR3 consists of 16 residues. J was trimmed by 5 bases and V by 4 bases; bases with no gene match: 12. The CDR3 nucleotides read TGTGCCAGCAGCGATGGGACAGCAACCCCCAACAATGAGCAGTTCTTC. Encoded protein: CASSDGTATPNNEQFF.

This chain links TRBV7-9 with TRBJ2-7; D uncertain. V shed 2 bases and J shed 5 bases, with 10 bases lying between them. Per germline, CDR1 SEHNR and CDR2 FQNEAQ (reference sequence). The CDR3 extends over 13 amino acids. CDR3 in amino acids: CASSLTAGDEQYF. The CDR3 DNA follows: TGTGCCAGCAGCTTAACCGCAGGAGACGAGCAGTACTTC.

J is TRBJ2-1 and V is TRBV9; D is undetermined. V lost 1 base and J 5 bases, leaving 10 bases between the germline ends. In germline, CDR1 is SGDLS, CDR2 YYNGEE. The CDR3 totals 14 residues. CDR3 amino acids: CASSVRRADNEQFF. The CDR3 DNA is TGTGCCAGCAGCGTAAGAAGGGCCGACAATGAGCAGTTCTTC.

This rearrangement joins TRBV9 to TRBJ2-3; 7 bases fit TRBD2. V lost 0 bases and J lost 1; bases outside the gene matches: 5. This CDR3 region has 16 residues. CDR1 and CDR2 from the germline V gene are SGDLS and YYNGEE. CDR3 nucleotide sequence: TGTGCCAGCAGCGTAGGGGGGGGACTGGGCACAGATACGCAGTATTTT. Translating it yields CASSVGGGLGTDTQYF.

The chain couples TRBV6-1 to TRBJ2-7; TRBD1 is a possible D gene (6 bases). The CDR3 spans 14 residues. Trimming took off 5 bases at V and 1 base at J, with 12 bases between the two ends. CDR1 MNHNS and CDR2 SASEGT come from the germline V gene. The CDR3 loop reads CASSKGTSSYEQYF. Here the CDR3 DNA reads TGTGCCAGCAGTAAAGGGACATCTTCCTACGAGCAGTACTTC.

V usage is TRBV25-1 and J usage is TRBJ1-2; 8 bases match TRBD1. Trimming took 6 bases from V and 6 from J; bases not matched to a gene: 6. Germline CDR1 reads MGHDK; CDR2 reads SYGVNS. This CDR3 is built from 13 residues. CDR3: CASRVGQADGYTF. The CDR3 coding sequence is TGTGCCAGCAGGGTGGGACAGGCGGATGGCTACACCTTC.

The chain recombines TRBV27 with TRBJ2-5; possible D gene TRBD1, 5 bases. The V and J ends lost 0 bases and 5 bases respectively, with 10 bases between them. Per germline, CDR1 MNHEY and CDR2 SMNVEV (reference sequence). CDR3 size: 14 residues. The CDR3 DNA follows: TGTGCCAGCAGTTTATCTTCAAACAGGGAGACCCAGTACTTC. Encoded protein: CASSLSSNRETQYF.

The CDR3 DNA reads as TGTGCCAGCAGCCCCGCCCTAGGGATGGACACTGAAGCTTTCTTT. This sequence encodes CASSPALGMDTEAFF. This chain connects TRBV7-3 to TRBJ1-1, with D hard to call. The V gene lost 5 bases and the J gene lost 3 bases, with 16 bases spanning the gap. The CDR3 loop spans 15 amino acids. The germline gives CDR1 SGHTA, CDR2 FQGTGA.

V and J are TRBV27 and TRBJ2-2; 8 bases agree with TRBD2. J was trimmed by 2 bases and V by 3 bases; bases with no gene match: 5. CDR3 length: 16 amino acids. Germline V gives CDR1 MNHEY, CDR2 SMNVEV (reference sequence). CDR3 loop: CASSFQLADNTGELFF. The CDR3 nucleotides are TGTGCCAGCAGTTTCCAACTAGCGGATAACACCGGGGAGCTGTTTTTT.

The rearrangement links TRBV11-2 to TRBJ2-5; maybe TRBD1 (5 bases). There are 14 residues in the CDR3. Germline V gene data show CDR1 as SGHAT and CDR2 as FQNNGV. The V and J ends lost 1 base and 1 base respectively, with 7 bases between them. As DNA, the CDR3 is TGTGCCAGCAGCTTAGTCAGGGCCCAAGAGACCCAGTACTTC. Protein: CASSLVRAQETQYF.

This clone was recorded once. The chain couples TRBV4-1 to TRBJ2-5; D is undetermined. This CDR3 has 16 amino acids. V lost 1 base and J 1 base, leaving 13 bases between the germline ends. In germline, CDR1 is MGHRA, CDR2 YSYEKL. CDR3 region: CASSQVAGRSQETQYF. The CDR3, as DNA: TGCGCCAGCAGCCAAGTTGCAGGACGCTCCCAAGAGACCCAGTACTTC.

The genes are TRBV2 and TRBJ1-5; TRBD1 might be the D (5 bases). The CDR3 length is 13 residues. In germline, CDR1 is SNHLY, CDR2 FYNNEI. V gave up 10 bases and J gave up 5 bases, with 15 bases separating them. As DNA, the CDR3 is TGTGCCATGAATGGGGGTTTGGATCAGCCCCAGCATTTT. Translated, it gives CAMNGGLDQPQHF.

The chain uses TRBV27 and TRBJ2-1, with a possible D match to TRBD2 (6 bases). The CDR3 runs to 15 residues. Looked up from germline, CDR1 is MNHEY and CDR2 is SMNVEV (reference sequence). V lost 2 bases, J lost 0 bases, and 8 bases lay in between. The CDR3 DNA reads TGTGCCAGCAGTTTAGCGGGGAGCTCCTACAATGAGCAGTTCTTC. This gives the protein CASSLAGSSYNEQFF.

This chain connects TRBV27 to TRBJ2-7; D not certain. Trimming took off 8 bases at V and 5 bases at J, with 13 bases between the two ends. Germline CDR1 is MNHEY and CDR2 is SMNVEV (reference sequence). The CDR3 is 12 residues long. The CDR3 sequence: CASSMLGNEQYF. The CDR3 nucleotides are TGTGCCAGCTCCATGCTGGGAAACGAGCAGTACTTC.

CDR3 amino acids: CSVERSSYNEQFF. In DNA form, the CDR3 reads TGCAGCGTGGAGCGGAGCTCCTACAATGAGCAGTTCTTC. J is TRBJ2-1 and V is TRBV29-1, with D tentatively TRBD2 (5 bases). The CDR3 runs 13 residues. Per germline, CDR1 SQVTM and CDR2 ANQGSEA. The V and J ends lost 6 bases and 0 bases respectively, with 9 bases between them.